This T cell receptor (beta chain) was obtained from a study of T cell responses to AZD1222 COVID-19 vaccine (dated by TCRdb to about 2021). Broadly, across the study: AZD1222 recipients with second doses at about 4 weeks or about 12 weeks were pooled, because spike-specific TCR depth and breadth did not differ between schedules. TCR sequencing was performed for fewer than 250 trial participants, of whom around 200 were given two doses of AZD1222 and around 25 were given two doses of MenACWY control vaccine. Trial participants were enrolled by age into subgroups of 18-55, 56-69 and 70-plus years, and around 150, 28 and 57 TCR-sequenced participants, respectively, were included in these subgroups. What the research found in general, with its limitations: The 56-69-year group was small, and its depth increase did not reach significance, likely because of low power. Conclusions about previously exposed vaccinees are limited because only six or seven AZD1222 recipients were SARS-CoV-2 seropositive at baseline. Participants were mostly white British and included more females than males, and it was suggested by the authors that clonal diversity may have been underestimated. CD4 TCRs associated with the vaccine covered the entire spike protein, and the dominant responses were in regions 160-218 and 743-854. Because no day 14 peak-response samples were available, repertoires were characterized only after the peak T cell response. Nearly half of unique spike-specific TCRs reportedly recognized epitopes outside regions mutated in the B.1.351 and B.1.1.7 variants. A significant rise in spike-specific TCR breadth and depth was observed after two AZD1222 doses relative to day 0 and relative to MenACWY recipients.

The CDR3 regions of human TCRbeta chains were analyzed by immunosequencing. The paper's data handling went like this. Repertoire TCRs were matched against a reference library of SARS-CoV-2-specific TCRs generated with the MIRA antigen-specificity platform. Breadth was defined as the fraction of unique TCRs that were SARS-CoV-2-associated. Depth was defined as the fraction of total T cells that were SARS-CoV-2-associated. Using the MIRA data, each spike-specific TCR was assigned both to the spike region to which the TCR was reactive and to a CD4 or CD8 class. Log10-transformed breadth and depth values were compared by one-way ANOVA with Sidak's multiple comparisons tests. TCRdb stores this immuneACCESS table with in-frame sequences only. Part of the clones is absent; in the studies checked, under half of the shortfall reflects unresolved V genes, and no reason is known for the rest. The V and J calls and clone size are taken from that table; D and trimming were inferred from the DNA. In all, the sample holds some 130,000 clones, and approximately 85% of those were seen once. The ten largest clones capture about 1.5% of the sample.

According to the study, the label for this sample's time point signals: baseline before first vaccination. Vaccinee samples were obtained from the UK trials COV001 and COV002, which included a single-blind randomized controlled phase 2/3 trial of AZD1222 (ChAdOx1 nCoV-19) in healthy adults. For TCRbeta chain sequencing, PBMC samples from trial participants were taken at day 0 and at day 28 after the second dose. With respect to this clone: Its specific antigen is unknown. The sample holds no much larger clone one base away, and base qualities are not on file.

As encoded in the germline V gene, CDR1 is KGHDR while CDR2 is SFDVKD. The CDR3 has 11 amino acids, counting the end cysteine and phenylalanine. The only DNA kept is the CDR3, 33 bases in frame from the first base. Trimming at the junction amounts to 7 bases on V and 3 bases on J, and the germline ends lie 5 bases apart. Sequencing used peripheral blood, obtained on day 0 of AZD1222 vaccination. This receptor was taken from an adult in good health. The chain was built from TRBV24-1 and TRBJ1-2; tentative D gene TRBD1, with 5 bases matching. The CDR3 sequence is CATSRDYGYTF. The DNA sequence reads TGTGCCACCAGCAGGGACTATGGCTACACCTTC.